Presented here are 32 T cell receptor beta chains from one specimen sequenced in a study of shared clonotypes between healthy human individuals. Some clones are missing from TCRdb's copy, which holds only in-frame ones; the method was immunoSEQ multiplex PCR. The table records over a million clones, roughly 96% of them present only once. Sequenced material: naive CD4+ T cells sorted from blood. The subset: CD45RA+ positively selected. These TCRs come from a man between 25 and 39 years old in good health.

The chain is built from TRBV19 and TRBJ2-7, with D perhaps assigned TRBD1 or TRBD2 (6 bases each). V was shortened by 6 bases and J by 0 bases, with 12 bases between the two germline ends. CDR1 is LNHDA, CDR2 SQIVND, per germline (reference sequence). CDR3 length equals 14 residues. CDR3 in DNA: TGTGCCAGTAGCGGTCGGGGGCACTCCTACGAGCAGTACTTC. As protein: CASSGRGHSYEQYF.

The V call is TRBV5-1, the J call TRBJ2-7, with TRBD2 matching 10 bases. V dropped 4 bases and J dropped 3; count of bases not matched to a gene: 19. Germline V gives CDR1 SGHRS, CDR2 YFSETQ. This CDR3 is built from 19 residues. The CDR3 DNA reads TGCGCCAGCAGCCTGCCTCCCGGGACTAGCGACACAAGATTCTACGAGCAGTACTTC. Residues: CASSLPPGTSDTRFYEQYF.

This clone has just one count. This sequence joins TRBV19 and TRBJ2-7; 8 nucleotides line up with TRBD1. Germline V gene sequence: CDR1 LNHDA, CDR2 SQIVND (reference sequence). After removal of 1 base from V and 3 bases from J, the junction contained 2 bases not matched to a gene. CDR3 length equals 14 residues. The CDR3 loop is CASSIVDRGYEQYF. DNA of the CDR3: TGTGCCAGTAGTATAGTCGACAGGGGCTACGAGCAGTACTTC.

V usage is TRBV10-3 and J usage is TRBJ2-3; D may match TRBD1 or TRBD2 (5 bases each). This CDR3 is built from 15 residues. V lost 3 bases and J lost 0, with 10 bases in between. Germline V gene lookup returns CDR1 ENHRY and CDR2 SYGVKD. CDR3 loop: CAISDRDPSTDTQYF. The CDR3 nucleotides read TGTGCCATCAGTGACAGGGACCCTAGCACAGATACGCAGTATTTT.

V usage is TRBV28 and J usage is TRBJ2-7, with D perhaps matching TRBD2 (5 bases). There are 16 residues in the CDR3. Germline CDR1 MDHEN, CDR2 SYDVKM. The ends were cut back, 1 base at V and 2 bases at J, with 15 bases in the middle. This CDR3 reads CASSLSGSPAAYEQYF. The CDR3 nucleotides read TGTGCCAGCAGTTTATCCGGGTCGCCAGCGGCCTACGAGCAGTACTTC.

This clone has more than one count but fewer than ten. The same CDR3 is also encoded by other DNA sequences in this sample. The chain joins TRBV28 to TRBJ2-7; D is unresolved. CDR3 length equals 10 residues. Germline V gene lookup returns CDR1 MDHEN and CDR2 SYDVKM. V gave up 3 bases and J gave up 6 bases, with 3 bases separating them. The CDR3 DNA reads as TGTGCCAGCAGTTTGGGCGAGCAGTACTTC. Amino acids: CASSLGEQYF.

CDR3 bases: TGTGCCAGCAGCTTACCTCTACAGGGGACTGAAGCTTTCTTT. Amino acids: CASSLPLQGTEAFF. The chain recombines TRBV7-2 with TRBJ1-1; TRBD1 agrees at 7 bases. V shed 2 bases and J 5 bases; nucleotides not matched to a gene: 5. This CDR3 contains 14 residues. From germline, CDR1 is SGHTA and CDR2 FQGNSA. Combining the CDR3 with reference TRBV7-2 and TRBJ1-1 gives the whole variable domain GAGVSQSPSNKVTEKGKDVELRCDPISGHTALYWYRQSLGQGLEFLIYFQGNSAPDKSGLPSDRFSAERTGGSVSTLTIQRTQQEDSAVYLCASSLPLQGTEAFFGQGTRLTVV.

This sequence joins TRBV27 and TRBJ2-1, with D hard to call. This CDR3 contains 16 residues. Trimming took 5 bases from V and 4 from J, leaving 18 bases between them. Germline V gene sequence: CDR1 MNHEY, CDR2 SMNVEV (reference sequence). Here the CDR3 DNA reads TGTGCCAGCAGTCCTGGGCCCCATGAAAGGTACAATGAGCAGTTCTTC. This translates into CASSPGPHERYNEQFF.

The V and J genes are TRBV11-2 and TRBJ2-2; no clear D gene. This CDR3 has 14 residues. The V end was cut by 7 bases, the J end by 6 bases, with 15 bases between. Germline-derived CDR1 and CDR2 are SGHAT and FQNNGV. CDR3 loop: CASKMSARPGELFF. In DNA form, the CDR3 reads TGTGCCAGCAAAATGAGTGCCCGGCCCGGGGAGCTGTTTTTT.

V gene TRBV9 combines with J gene TRBJ2-7; 10 bases line up with TRBD1. Germline lookup yields CDR1 SGDLS and CDR2 YYNGEE. V lost 5 bases and J lost 6; bases outside the gene matches: 14. This CDR3 has 16 amino acids. The CDR3 region is CASSYKPGTGDREQYF. The CDR3 nucleotides are TGTGCCAGCAGTTATAAACCCGGGACAGGGGATCGCGAGCAGTACTTC.

This clone was observed once. This rearrangement joins TRBV7-9 to TRBJ1-4, with no clear D. The CDR3 has 17 amino acids. Germline V gene lookup returns CDR1 SEHNR and CDR2 FQNEAQ (reference sequence). V dropped 5 bases and J dropped 3 bases, with 19 bases sitting between them. DNA of the CDR3: TGTGCCAGCAGCCGCCAGCGGTCCGGGTCATCTAATGAAAAACTGTTTTTT. Translation gives CASSRQRSGSSNEKLFF.

This clone has a single count. The rearrangement links TRBV28 to TRBJ2-6, with a tentative D call TRBD2 (6 bases). The germline CDR1 and CDR2 sequences are MDHEN and SYDVKM. CDR3 size: 16 residues. Trimming cost V 1 base and J 1 base, with 8 bases left between them. The CDR3: CASSLYAGSGANVLTF. The CDR3, as DNA: TGTGCCAGCAGTTTATATGCGGGATCTGGGGCCAACGTCCTGACTTTC.

V usage is TRBV11-2 and J usage is TRBJ1-4, with D hard to call. The CDR3 length is 16 residues. Trimming took 7 bases from V and 7 from J, leaving 22 bases between them. Germline values: CDR1 SGHAT, CDR2 FQNNGV. Written as DNA, the CDR3 is TGTGCCAGCACGCCTCTGCGGTCGGATATCGGTGAAAAACTGTTTTTT. Its protein product is CASTPLRSDIGEKLFF.

This clone was recorded only once. For the CDR3, the DNA is TGCAGCGCCTATGGACGTCCCACAGATACGCAGTATTTT. Amino acids: CSAYGRPTDTQYF. The V and J genes are TRBV29-1 and TRBJ2-3, with D unresolved. Germline CDR1 reads SQVTM; CDR2 reads ANQGSEA. V lost 7 bases, J lost 2 bases, and 13 bases lay in between. This CDR3 comprises 13 residues.

The genes are TRBV4-3 and TRBJ1-2, with D perhaps matching TRBD1 (5 bases). The CDR3 runs to 15 residues. Deletions cut 0 bases from V and 5 bases from J, with 13 bases between. Germline V lookup: CDR1 LGHNA, CDR2 YSLEER. The CDR3 here is CASSQEGRGWYGYTF. Here the CDR3 DNA reads TGCGCCAGCAGCCAAGAGGGCCGGGGGTGGTATGGCTACACCTTC.

Written as DNA, the CDR3 is TGTGCCACCAGCAGAGAACTAGCGGGAGAGTATCTCTACGAGCAGTACTTC. Its protein product is CATSRELAGEYLYEQYF. The rearrangement uses TRBV15 and TRBJ2-7; 11 positions agree with TRBD2. Germline V gene data show CDR1 as LNHNV and CDR2 as YYDKDF (reference sequence). The V segment lost 0 bases and the J segment 3 bases; nucleotides outside the gene matches: 7. This CDR3 has 17 amino acids.

This chain links TRBV15 with TRBJ2-7; 12 bases align to TRBD1. The germline CDR1 and CDR2 sequences are LNHNV and YYDKDF (reference sequence). The CDR3 loop spans 16 amino acids. After removal of 5 bases from V and 4 bases from J, the junction contained 9 bases not matched to a gene. The CDR3 coding sequence is TGTGCCACCAGCGCCCGGGACAGGGGGCCCTATTACGAGCAGTACTTC. It specifies CATSARDRGPYYEQYF.

The chain has TRBV7-6 and TRBJ2-5, with D possibly being TRBD1 (5 bases). This CDR3 contains 16 residues. CDR1 and CDR2 from the germline V gene are SGHVS and FNYEAQ. V gave up 1 base and J gave up 5 bases, with 17 bases separating them. DNA for the CDR3: TGTGCCAGCAGCTTAGGGGGTCAGGGTTTTGGTGAGACCCAGTACTTC. This gives the protein CASSLGGQGFGETQYF.

The rearrangement uses TRBV5-4 and TRBJ2-1, with 11 bases matching TRBD2. V lost 3 bases to trimming and J lost 8 bases; unmatched junction nucleotides: 13. Germline V CDR1 and CDR2: SGHNT, YYREEE (reference sequence). CDR3 length: 17 amino acids. The CDR3 loop reads CASSSLAGAFNLDEQFF. CDR3 bases: TGTGCCAGCAGCTCACTAGCGGGAGCGTTTAATTTGGATGAGCAGTTCTTC. Supplemented by reference TRBV5-4 and TRBJ2-1, the full variable domain reads ETGVTQSPTHLIKTRGQQVTLRCSSQSGHNTVSWYQQALGQGPQFIFQYYREEENGRGNFPPRFSGLQFPNYSSELNVNALELDDSALYLCASSSLAGAFNLDEQFFGPGTRLTVL.

V is TRBV28 and J is TRBJ2-5, with D possibly being TRBD2 (6 bases). The length of the CDR3 is 15 residues. Looked up from germline, CDR1 is MDHEN and CDR2 is SYDVKM. Trimming took 6 bases from V and 5 from J, leaving 19 bases between them. The CDR3 DNA reads TGTGCCAGCAGCTCCCCGGGACTTCCGGTGGAGACCCAGTACTTC. It yields the protein CASSSPGLPVETQYF. Variable domain in full (rest from reference TRBV28 and TRBJ2-5): DVKVTQSSRYLVKRTGEKVFLECVQDMDHENMFWYRQDPGLGLRLIYFSYDVKMKEKGDIPEGYSVSREKKERFSLILESASTNQTSMYLCASSSPGLPVETQYFGPGTRLLVL.

The V and J genes are TRBV6-5 and TRBJ2-1; no clear D. The CDR3 is 11 residues long. With 5 bases removed from V and 7 bases from J, the gap between germline ends came to 6 bases. Germline CDR1 reads MNHEY; CDR2 reads SVGAGI. This chain's CDR3 is CASSLFNEQFF. The CDR3 region has the DNA TGTGCCAGCAGTCTATTTAATGAGCAGTTCTTC.

The chain is built from TRBV11-2 and TRBJ2-5, with D perhaps matching TRBD1 or TRBD2 (5 bases each). The germline CDR1 and CDR2 sequences are SGHAT and FQNNGV. V was pared by 5 bases and J by 7 bases, with 20 bases between. This CDR3 contains 15 residues. The CDR3 loop is CASSLNQGGFGTQYF. CDR3 nucleotide sequence: TGTGCCAGCAGCCTCAATCAGGGCGGGTTCGGGACCCAGTACTTC.

This clone was recorded a few times. This specimen includes other DNA sequences encoding the same CDR3. The chain has TRBV9 and TRBJ2-3, with D hard to call. The V end was cut by 0 bases, the J end by 3 bases, with 2 bases between. Germline V gene lookup returns CDR1 SGDLS and CDR2 YYNGEE. There are 12 residues in the CDR3. The chain's CDR3 is CASSVETDTQYF. In nucleotides, the CDR3 is TGTGCCAGCAGCGTAGAAACAGATACGCAGTATTTT.

This clone was observed a single time. The J gene is TRBJ2-1, the V gene TRBV5-1; 7 positions match TRBD2. CDR1 and CDR2 (germline): SGHRS, YFSETQ. The trim removed 3 bases at V and 8 bases at J, leaving 14 bases unmatched. This CDR3 contains 16 residues. CDR3 bases: TGCGCCAGCAGCTCTTGGACTAGTCGGTCTTCGGATGAGCAGTTCTTC. The encoded protein is CASSSWTSRSSDEQFF.

This clone appeared a single time. The J gene is TRBJ1-1, the V gene TRBV2; no firm D call. The CDR3 is 16 residues long. V dropped 0 bases and J dropped 3 bases, with 14 bases sitting between them. In germline, CDR1 is SNHLY, CDR2 FYNNEI. CDR3 bases: TGTGCCAGCAGTGAAGCGGTGGGGATGGGATACACTGAAGCTTTCTTT. The encoded protein is CASSEAVGMGYTEAFF.

The chain employs TRBV11-2 and TRBJ1-1; weak D call: TRBD1 (6 bases). Germline CDR1 and CDR2: SGHAT and FQNNGV. V gave up 1 base and J gave up 0 bases, with 9 bases separating them. This CDR3 comprises 15 residues. CDR3: CASSLGQVMNTEAFF. The CDR3 region has the DNA TGTGCCAGCAGCTTAGGACAGGTGATGAACACTGAAGCTTTCTTT.

The CDR3 loop is CASSEFLRDGTYGYTF. The CDR3 DNA reads TGCGCCAGCAGTGAGTTCCTACGGGACGGAACCTATGGCTACACCTTC. V and J are TRBV10-2 and TRBJ1-2; D possibly corresponds to TRBD1 (5 bases). Germline V gives CDR1 WSHSY, CDR2 SAAADI. The CDR3 is 16 amino acids. Trimming pared 1 base from V and 4 bases from J, leaving 16 bases between.

As to this clone: In the same sample, other DNA sequences code for this CDR3. The rearrangement joins TRBV2 to TRBJ2-3, with D possibly TRBD1 on 5 matching bases. CDR3 length: 14 amino acids. CDR1 SNHLY and CDR2 FYNNEI come from the germline V gene. Trimming shortened V by 4 bases and J by 1 base, and 9 bases separated the two germline ends. The CDR3 protein is CASSGQGGTDTQYF. The CDR3 region has the DNA TGTGCCAGCAGTGGGCAGGGCGGCACAGATACGCAGTATTTT. The variable domain in full, with the rest retrieved from reference TRBV2 and TRBJ2-3, is EPEVTQTPSHQVTQMGQEVILRCVPISNHLYFYWYRQILGQKVEFLVSFYNNEISEKSEIFDDQFSVERPDGSNFTLKIRSTKLEDSAMYFCASSGQGGTDTQYFGPGTRLTVL.

This chain uses TRBV27 with TRBJ1-5; D uncertain. The CDR3 covers 17 residues. V was cut by 6 bases and J by 5 bases, with 23 bases left in between. Germline V lookup: CDR1 MNHEY, CDR2 SMNVEV (reference sequence). CDR3 nucleotide sequence: TGTGCCAGCAGCCCCTTTCAAGGCCGGCTTAACGATCAGCCCCAGCATTTT. It is translated as CASSPFQGRLNDQPQHF.

CDR3 bases: TGTGCCAGCAGTCAGACAGGGAGGTTCTACAATGAGCAGTTCTTC. This gives the protein CASSQTGRFYNEQFF. The chain joins TRBV27 to TRBJ2-1; D is possibly TRBD1 (7 bases). The CDR3 length is 15 residues. The germline V gene has CDR1 MNHEY and CDR2 SMNVEV (reference sequence). The ends were cut back, 5 bases at V and 3 bases at J, with 14 bases in the middle.

The V gene is TRBV9, the J gene TRBJ2-2; TRBD2 aligns across 7 bases. Trimming took 4 bases from V and 5 from J; bases not matched to a gene: 11. The length of the CDR3 is 16 residues. Germline V gene lookup returns CDR1 SGDLS and CDR2 YYNGEE. The CDR3 here is CASSPTGGGPTGELFF. For the CDR3, the DNA is TGTGCCAGCAGCCCTACTGGGGGAGGGCCGACCGGGGAGCTGTTTTTT.

The gene calls are TRBV7-3 and TRBJ1-1; possible D gene TRBD1, 6 bases. The CDR3 runs to 13 residues. Between the trimmed V and J ends, which lost 5 bases and 3 bases, there was a span of 10 bases. Germline V gene sequence: CDR1 SGHTA, CDR2 FQGTGA. The CDR3 DNA follows: TGTGCCAGCAGCCTCAGGACAGACACTGAAGCTTTCTTT. Residues: CASSLRTDTEAFF.